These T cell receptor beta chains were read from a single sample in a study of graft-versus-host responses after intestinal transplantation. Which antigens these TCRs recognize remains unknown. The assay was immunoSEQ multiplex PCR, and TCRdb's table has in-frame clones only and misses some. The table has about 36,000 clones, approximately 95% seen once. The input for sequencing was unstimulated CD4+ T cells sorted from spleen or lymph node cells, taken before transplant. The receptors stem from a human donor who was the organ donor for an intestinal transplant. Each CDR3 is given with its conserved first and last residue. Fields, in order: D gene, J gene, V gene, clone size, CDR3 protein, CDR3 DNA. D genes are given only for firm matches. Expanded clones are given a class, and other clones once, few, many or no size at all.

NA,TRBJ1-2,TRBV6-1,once,CASSWTANYGYTF,TGTGCCAGCAGCTGGACGGCAAACTATGGCTACACCTTC
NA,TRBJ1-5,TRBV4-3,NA,CASSQALNQPQHF,TGCGCCAGCAGCCAGGCACTCAATCAGCCCCAGCATTTT
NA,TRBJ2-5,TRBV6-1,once,CASSDLAQETQYF,TGTGCCAGCAGTGACCTAGCGCAAGAGACTCAGTACTTC
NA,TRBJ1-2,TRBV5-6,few,CASSSRSLAGYTF,TGTGCCAGCAGCTCACGGTCTTTGGCTGGCTACACCTTC
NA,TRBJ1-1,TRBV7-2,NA,CASSLAQTWGEGAFF,TGTGCCAGCAGCTTAGCGCAAACGTGGGGAGAAGGAGCTTTCTTT
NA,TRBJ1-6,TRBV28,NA,CASSLDARSYNSPLHF,TGTGCCAGCAGTTTAGACGCGCGGTCCTATAATTCACCCCTCCACTTT
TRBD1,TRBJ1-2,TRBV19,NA,CASSVGTGGDLNYGYTF,TGTGCCAGTAGTGTAGGGACAGGGGGCGACCTCAACTATGGCTACACCTTC
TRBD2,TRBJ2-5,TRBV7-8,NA,CASSLEIAGGLETQYF,TGTGCCAGCAGCTTGGAGATAGCGGGGGGGCTGGAGACCCAGTACTTC
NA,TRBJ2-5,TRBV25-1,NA,CASSEVYQETQYF,TGTGCCAGCAGTGAGGTGTACCAAGAGACCCAGTACTTC
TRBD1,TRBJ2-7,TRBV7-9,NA,CASSLAGQGYEQYF,TGTGCCAGCAGCTTAGCGGGACAGGGCTACGAGCAGTACTTC
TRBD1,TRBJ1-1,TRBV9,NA,CASSVGGTGGTGAFF,TGTGCCAGCAGCGTAGGGGGGACAGGGGGCACTGGGGCTTTCTTT
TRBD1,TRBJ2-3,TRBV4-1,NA,CASSQRSTGVPDTQYF,TGCGCCAGCAGCCAAAGGTCGACAGGGGTCCCAGATACGCAGTATTTT
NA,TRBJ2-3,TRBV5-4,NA,CASSLAGRSTDTQYF,TGTGCCAGCAGCTTGGCAGGTCGAAGCACAGATACGCAGTATTTT
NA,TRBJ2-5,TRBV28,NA,CASSFRSRGTQYF,TGTGCCAGCAGTTTTCGGTCGAGAGGGACCCAGTACTTC
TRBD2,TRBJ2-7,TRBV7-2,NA,CASSRVGGGRYEQYF,TGTGCCAGCAGCCGGGTCGGGGGGGGCCGTTACGAGCAGTACTTC
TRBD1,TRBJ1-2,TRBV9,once,CASSVGTDANYGYTF,TGTGCCAGCAGCGTCGGGACAGACGCTAACTATGGCTACACCTTC
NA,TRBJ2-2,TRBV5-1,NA,CASSLESLGQGAGELFF,TGCGCCAGCAGCTTGGAGAGTCTGGGACAAGGGGCCGGGGAGCTGTTTTTT
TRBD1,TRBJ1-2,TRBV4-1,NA,CASSLQGEYGYTF,TGCGCCAGCAGCCTACAGGGGGAGTATGGCTACACCTTC
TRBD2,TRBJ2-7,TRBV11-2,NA,CASSQDLRGSSYEQYF,TGTGCCAGCAGCCAAGACTTGCGGGGGAGCTCCTACGAGCAGTACTTC
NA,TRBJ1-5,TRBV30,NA,CAWKGRGPRDNQPQHF,TGTGCCTGGAAAGGTAGGGGTCCGCGGGACAATCAGCCCCAGCATTTT
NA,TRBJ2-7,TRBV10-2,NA,CASSVAGKNEQYF,TGCGCCAGCAGTGTTGCGGGGAAGAACGAGCAGTACTTC
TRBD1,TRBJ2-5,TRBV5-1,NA,CASSSRDRGQETQYF,TGCGCCAGCAGCTCCCGGGACAGGGGGCAAGAGACCCAGTACTTC
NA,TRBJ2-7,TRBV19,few,CASSINRAYEQYF,TGTGCCAGTAGTATAAACAGGGCCTACGAGCAGTACTTC
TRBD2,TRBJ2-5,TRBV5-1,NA,CASSFEASGGRLVRETQYF,TGCGCCAGCAGCTTCGAGGCTAGCGGGGGACGGTTAGTGCGGGAGACCCAGTACTTC
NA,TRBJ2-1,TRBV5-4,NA,CASRIPGLTPNEQFF,TGTGCCAGCAGGATACCGGGGTTAACCCCCAATGAGCAGTTCTTC
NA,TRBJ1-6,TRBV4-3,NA,CASSQAGGASPLHF,TGCGCCAGCAGCCAAGCTGGGGGCGCTTCACCCCTCCACTTT
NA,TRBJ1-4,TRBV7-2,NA,CASSLDEKLFF,TGTGCCAGCAGCTTAGACGAAAAACTGTTTTTT
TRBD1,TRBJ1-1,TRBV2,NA,CASSGGTGGGTEAFF,TGTGCCAGCAGTGGAGGTACAGGGGGCGGTACTGAAGCTTTCTTT
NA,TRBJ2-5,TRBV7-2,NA,CASSQTSYQETQYF,TGTGCCAGCAGTCAAACTTCGTACCAAGAGACCCAGTACTTC
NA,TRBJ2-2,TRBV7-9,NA,CASSLGGNTGELFF,TGTGCCAGCAGCTTAGGGGGGAACACCGGGGAGCTGTTTTTT
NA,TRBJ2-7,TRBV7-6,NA,CASSLDVGTTSLSSYEQYF,TGTGCCAGCAGCTTAGACGTCGGGACAACATCACTGTCTTCTTACGAGCAGTACTTC
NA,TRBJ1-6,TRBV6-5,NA,CASSYQGRRDNSPLHF,TGTGCCAGCAGTTACCAGGGCAGGAGGGATAATTCACCCCTCCACTTT
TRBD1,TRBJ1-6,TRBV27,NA,CASSLEAPGQASSYNSPLHF,TGTGCCAGCAGTTTAGAGGCCCCCGGACAGGCTAGCTCCTATAATTCACCCCTCCACTTT
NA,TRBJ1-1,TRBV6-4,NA,CASSDQRGTEAFF,TGTGCCAGCAGTGATCAAAGGGGAACTGAAGCTTTCTTT
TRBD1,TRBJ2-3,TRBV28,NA,CASSEPGQGVFKQYF,TGTGCCAGCAGTGAACCGGGACAGGGGGTTTTCAAGCAGTATTTT
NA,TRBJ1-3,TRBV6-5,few,CASSYSVQTGNTIYF,TGTGCCAGCAGTTACTCGGTACAGACTGGAAACACCATATATTTT
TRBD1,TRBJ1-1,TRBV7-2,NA,CASSLLGQGLMGTEAFF,TGTGCCAGCAGCTTATTGGGACAGGGGTTAATGGGCACTGAAGCTTTCTTT
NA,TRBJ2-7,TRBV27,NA,CASSPTRTNYEQYF,TGTGCCAGCAGTCCCACCCGGACTAACTACGAGCAGTACTTC
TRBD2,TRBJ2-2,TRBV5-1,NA,CASSLDKLAGGNTGELFF,TGCGCCAGCAGCTTGGACAAACTAGCGGGGGGGAACACCGGGGAGCTGTTTTTT
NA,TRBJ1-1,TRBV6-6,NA,CASSYGGVNTEAFF,TGTGCCAGCAGTTACGGGGGGGTGAACACTGAAGCTTTCTTT